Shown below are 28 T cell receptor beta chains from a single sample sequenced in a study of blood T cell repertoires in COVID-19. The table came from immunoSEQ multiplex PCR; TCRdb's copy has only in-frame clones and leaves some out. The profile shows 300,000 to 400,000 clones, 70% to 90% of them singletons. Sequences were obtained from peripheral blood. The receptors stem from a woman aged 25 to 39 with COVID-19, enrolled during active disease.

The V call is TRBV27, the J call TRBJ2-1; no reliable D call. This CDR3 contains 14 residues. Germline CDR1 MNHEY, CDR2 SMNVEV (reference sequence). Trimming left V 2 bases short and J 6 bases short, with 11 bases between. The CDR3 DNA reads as TGTGCCAGCAGTTTACCAGGCCGGCCCAATGAGCAGTTCTTC. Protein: CASSLPGRPNEQFF.

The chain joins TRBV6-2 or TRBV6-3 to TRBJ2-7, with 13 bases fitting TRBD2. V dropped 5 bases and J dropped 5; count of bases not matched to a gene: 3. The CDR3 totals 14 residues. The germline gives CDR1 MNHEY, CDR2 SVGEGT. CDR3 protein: CASSHGLAGDEQYF. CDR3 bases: TGTGCCAGCAGTCATGGACTAGCGGGGGACGAGCAGTACTTC.

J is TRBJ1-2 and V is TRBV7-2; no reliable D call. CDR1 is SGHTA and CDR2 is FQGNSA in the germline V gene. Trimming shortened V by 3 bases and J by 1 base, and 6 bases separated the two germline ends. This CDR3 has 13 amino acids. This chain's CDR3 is CASSFRGNYGYTF. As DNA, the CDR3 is TGTGCCAGCAGCTTCCGGGGTAACTATGGCTACACCTTC.

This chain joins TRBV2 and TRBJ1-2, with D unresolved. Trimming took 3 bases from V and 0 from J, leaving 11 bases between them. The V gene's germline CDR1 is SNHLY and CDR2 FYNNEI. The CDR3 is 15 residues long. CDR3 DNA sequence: TGTGCCAGCAGTGATCCAAATGGAGCTAACTATGGCTACACCTTC. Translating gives CASSDPNGANYGYTF.

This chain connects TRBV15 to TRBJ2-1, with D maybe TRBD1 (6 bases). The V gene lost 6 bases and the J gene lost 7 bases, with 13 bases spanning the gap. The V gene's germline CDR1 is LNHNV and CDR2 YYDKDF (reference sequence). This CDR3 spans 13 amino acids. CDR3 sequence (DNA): TGTGCCACCAGTGCCAGGGGTTGGAATGAGCAGTTCTTC. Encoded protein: CATSARGWNEQFF.

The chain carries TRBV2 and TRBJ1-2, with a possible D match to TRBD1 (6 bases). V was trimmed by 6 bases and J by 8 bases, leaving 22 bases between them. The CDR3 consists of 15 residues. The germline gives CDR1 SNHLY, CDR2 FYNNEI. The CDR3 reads CASSAGQLSLLGYTF. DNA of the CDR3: TGTGCCAGCAGCGCCGGACAGCTATCTCTCCTAGGCTACACCTTC.

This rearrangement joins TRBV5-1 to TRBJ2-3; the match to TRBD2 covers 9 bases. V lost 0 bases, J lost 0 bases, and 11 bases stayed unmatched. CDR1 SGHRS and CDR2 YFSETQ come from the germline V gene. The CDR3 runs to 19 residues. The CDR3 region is CASSLEAGGPLYSTDTQYF. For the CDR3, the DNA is TGCGCCAGCAGCTTGGAGGCGGGGGGGCCCCTTTATAGCACAGATACGCAGTATTTT.

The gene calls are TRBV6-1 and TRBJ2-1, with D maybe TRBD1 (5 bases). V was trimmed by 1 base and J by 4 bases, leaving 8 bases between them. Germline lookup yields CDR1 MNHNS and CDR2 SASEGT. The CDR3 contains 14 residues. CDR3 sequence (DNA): TGTGCCAGCAGTGAAGGCGACAGATACAATGAGCAGTTCTTC. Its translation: CASSEGDRYNEQFF.

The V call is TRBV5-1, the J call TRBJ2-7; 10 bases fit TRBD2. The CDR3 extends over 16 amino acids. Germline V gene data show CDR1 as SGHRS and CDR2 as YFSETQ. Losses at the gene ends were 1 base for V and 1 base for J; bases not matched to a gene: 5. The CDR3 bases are TGCGCCAGCAGCTTGAGGGCTAGCGGGGGTTCCTACGAGCAGTACTTC. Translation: CASSLRASGGSYEQYF.

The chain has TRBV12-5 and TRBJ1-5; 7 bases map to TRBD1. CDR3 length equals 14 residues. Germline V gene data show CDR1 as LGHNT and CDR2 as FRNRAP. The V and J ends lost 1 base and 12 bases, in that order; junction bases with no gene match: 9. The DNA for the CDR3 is TGTGCTAGTGGTTTGGCCGGGACAGCCAGGGGCCAGCATTTT. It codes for CASGLAGTARGQHF.

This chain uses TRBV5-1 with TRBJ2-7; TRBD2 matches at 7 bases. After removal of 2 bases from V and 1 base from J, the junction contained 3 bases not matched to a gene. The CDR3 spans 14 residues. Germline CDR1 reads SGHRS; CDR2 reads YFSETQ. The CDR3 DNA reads TGCGCCAGCAGCTTAGAAGCGGGATCCTACGAGCAGTACTTC. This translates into CASSLEAGSYEQYF.

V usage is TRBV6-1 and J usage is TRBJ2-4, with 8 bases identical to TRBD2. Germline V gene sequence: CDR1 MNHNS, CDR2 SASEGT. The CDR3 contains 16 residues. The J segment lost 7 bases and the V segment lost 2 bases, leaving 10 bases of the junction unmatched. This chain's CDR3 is CASSEPAGGGSNIQYF. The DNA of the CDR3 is TGTGCCAGCAGTGAACCGGCGGGGGGCGGGTCGAACATTCAGTACTTC.

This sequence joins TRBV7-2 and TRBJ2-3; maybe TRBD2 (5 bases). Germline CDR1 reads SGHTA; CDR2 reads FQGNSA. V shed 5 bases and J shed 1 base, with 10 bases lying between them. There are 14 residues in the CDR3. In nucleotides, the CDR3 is TGTGCCAGCAGCCTGACTATGGGCACAGATACGCAGTATTTT. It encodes CASSLTMGTDTQYF.

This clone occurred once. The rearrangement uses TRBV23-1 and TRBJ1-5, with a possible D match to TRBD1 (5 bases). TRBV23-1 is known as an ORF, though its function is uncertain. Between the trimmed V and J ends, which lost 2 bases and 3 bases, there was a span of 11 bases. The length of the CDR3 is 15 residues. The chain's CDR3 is CASSQGGGVNQPQHF. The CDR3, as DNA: TGCGCCAGCAGTCAAGGTGGAGGGGTCAATCAGCCCCAGCATTTT.

CDR3 in amino acids: CASSRTGYGYTF. CDR3 coding DNA: TGTGCCAGCAGCCGCACAGGGTATGGCTACACCTTC. The rearrangement joins TRBV28 to TRBJ1-2, with D perhaps matching TRBD1 (6 bases). The CDR3 consists of 12 residues. V gave up 6 bases and J gave up 5 bases, with 10 bases separating them. Germline CDR1 MDHEN, CDR2 SYDVKM.

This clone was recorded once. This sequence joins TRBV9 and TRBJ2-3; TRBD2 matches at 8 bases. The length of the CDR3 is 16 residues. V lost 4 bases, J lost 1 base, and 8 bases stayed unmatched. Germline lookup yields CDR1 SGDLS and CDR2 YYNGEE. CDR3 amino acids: CASSHRRGARTDTQYF. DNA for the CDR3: TGTGCCAGCAGCCACCGGCGGGGGGCTCGCACAGATACGCAGTATTTT.

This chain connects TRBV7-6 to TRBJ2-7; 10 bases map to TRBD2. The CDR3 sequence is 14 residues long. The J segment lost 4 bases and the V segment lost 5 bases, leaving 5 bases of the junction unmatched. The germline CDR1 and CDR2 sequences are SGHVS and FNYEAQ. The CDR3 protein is CASSPGTSEYEQYF. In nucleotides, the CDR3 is TGTGCCAGCAGCCCCGGGACTAGCGAATACGAGCAGTACTTC.

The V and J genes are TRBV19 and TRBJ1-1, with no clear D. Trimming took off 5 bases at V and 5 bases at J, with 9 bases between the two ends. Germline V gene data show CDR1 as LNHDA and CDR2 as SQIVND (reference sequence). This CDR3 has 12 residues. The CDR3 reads CASSVGLTEAFF. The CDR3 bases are TGTGCCAGTAGTGTAGGTCTGACTGAAGCTTTCTTT.

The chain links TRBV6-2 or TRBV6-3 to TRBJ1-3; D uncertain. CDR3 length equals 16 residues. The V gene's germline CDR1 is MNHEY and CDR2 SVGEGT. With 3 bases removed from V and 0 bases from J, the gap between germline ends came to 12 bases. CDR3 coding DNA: TGTGCCAGCAGTTATGGGCCGGAGGACTCTGGAAACACCATATATTTT. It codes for CASSYGPEDSGNTIYF.

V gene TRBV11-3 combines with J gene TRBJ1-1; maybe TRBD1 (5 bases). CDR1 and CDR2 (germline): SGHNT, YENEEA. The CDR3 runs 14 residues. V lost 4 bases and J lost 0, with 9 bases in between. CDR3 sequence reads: CASSSRVLNTEAFF. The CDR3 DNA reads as TGTGCCAGCAGCTCCAGGGTATTGAACACTGAAGCTTTCTTT. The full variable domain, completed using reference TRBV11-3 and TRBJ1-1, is EAGVVQSPRYKIIEKKQPVAFWCNPISGHNTLYWYLQNLGQGPELLIRYENEEAVDDSQLPKDRFSAERLKGVDSTLKIQPAELGDSAVYLCASSSRVLNTEAFFGQGTRLTVV.

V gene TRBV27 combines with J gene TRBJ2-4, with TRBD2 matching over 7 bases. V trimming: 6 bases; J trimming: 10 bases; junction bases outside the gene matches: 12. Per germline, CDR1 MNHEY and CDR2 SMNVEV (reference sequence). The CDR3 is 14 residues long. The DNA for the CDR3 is TGTGCCAGCAGCAGGACGGCCGGGGGGAGGATTCAGTACTTC. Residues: CASSRTAGGRIQYF.

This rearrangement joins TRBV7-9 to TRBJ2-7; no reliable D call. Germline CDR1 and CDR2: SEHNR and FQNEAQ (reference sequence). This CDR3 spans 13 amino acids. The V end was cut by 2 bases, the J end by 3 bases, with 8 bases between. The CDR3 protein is CASSLKQSYEQYF. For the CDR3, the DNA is TGTGCCAGCAGCTTAAAACAGAGCTACGAGCAGTACTTC.

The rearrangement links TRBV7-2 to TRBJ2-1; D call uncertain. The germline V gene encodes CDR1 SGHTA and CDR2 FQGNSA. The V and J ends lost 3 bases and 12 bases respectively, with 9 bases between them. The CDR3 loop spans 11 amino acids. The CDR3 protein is CASSFTGLQFF. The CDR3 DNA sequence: TGTGCCAGCAGCTTTACGGGTCTGCAGTTCTTC.

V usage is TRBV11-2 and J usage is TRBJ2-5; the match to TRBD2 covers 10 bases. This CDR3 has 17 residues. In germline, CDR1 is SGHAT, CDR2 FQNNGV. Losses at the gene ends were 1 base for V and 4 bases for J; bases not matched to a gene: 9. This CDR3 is CASSLVRSGGAGETQYF. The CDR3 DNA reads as TGTGCCAGCAGCTTAGTTCGGAGCGGGGGGGCTGGAGAGACCCAGTACTTC. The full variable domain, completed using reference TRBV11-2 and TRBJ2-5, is EAGVAQSPRYKIIEKRQSVAFWCNPISGHATLYWYQQILGQGPKLLIQFQNNGVVDDSQLPKDRFSAERLKGVDSTLKIQPAKLEDSAVYLCASSLVRSGGAGETQYFGPGTRLLVL.

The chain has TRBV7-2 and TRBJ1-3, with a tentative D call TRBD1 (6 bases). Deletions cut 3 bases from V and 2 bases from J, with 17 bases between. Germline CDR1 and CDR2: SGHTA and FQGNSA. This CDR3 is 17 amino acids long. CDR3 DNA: TGTGCCAGCAGCTTGCGACTGCCCAGGACAGCTGGAAACACCATATATTTT. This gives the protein CASSLRLPRTAGNTIYF.

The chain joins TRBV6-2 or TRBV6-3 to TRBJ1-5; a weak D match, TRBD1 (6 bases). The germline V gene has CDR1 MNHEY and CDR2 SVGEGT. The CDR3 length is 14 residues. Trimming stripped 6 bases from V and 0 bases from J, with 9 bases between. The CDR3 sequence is CASSGGSSNQPQHF. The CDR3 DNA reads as TGTGCCAGCAGCGGGGGCAGTAGCAATCAGCCCCAGCATTTT.

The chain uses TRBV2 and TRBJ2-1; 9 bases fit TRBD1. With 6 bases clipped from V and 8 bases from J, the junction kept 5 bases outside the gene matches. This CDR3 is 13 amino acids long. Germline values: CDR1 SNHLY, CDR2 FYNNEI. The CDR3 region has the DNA TGTGCCAGCAGGGGGGACAGGGTTTATGAGCAGTTCTTC. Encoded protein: CASRGDRVYEQFF.

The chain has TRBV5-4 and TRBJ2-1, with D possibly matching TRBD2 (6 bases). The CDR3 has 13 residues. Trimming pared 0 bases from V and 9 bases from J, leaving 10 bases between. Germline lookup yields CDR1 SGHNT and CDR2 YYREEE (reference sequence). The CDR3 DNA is TGTGCCAGCAGCTTGGAGCCGGAGGGTGAGCAGTTCTTC. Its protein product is CASSLEPEGEQFF.